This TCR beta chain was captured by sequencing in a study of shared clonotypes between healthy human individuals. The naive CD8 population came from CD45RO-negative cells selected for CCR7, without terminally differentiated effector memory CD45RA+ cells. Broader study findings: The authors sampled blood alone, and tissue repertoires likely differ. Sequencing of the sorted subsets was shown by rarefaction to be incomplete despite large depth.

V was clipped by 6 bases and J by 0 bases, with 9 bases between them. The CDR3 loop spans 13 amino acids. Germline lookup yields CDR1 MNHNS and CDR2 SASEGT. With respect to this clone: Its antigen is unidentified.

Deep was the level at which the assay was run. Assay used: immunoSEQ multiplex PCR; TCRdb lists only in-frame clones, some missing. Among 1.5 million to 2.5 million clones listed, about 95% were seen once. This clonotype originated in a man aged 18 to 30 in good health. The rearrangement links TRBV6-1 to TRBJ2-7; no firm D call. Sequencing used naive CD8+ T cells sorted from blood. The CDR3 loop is CASSQTVSYEQYF. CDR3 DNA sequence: TGTGCCAGCAGCCAGACGGTCTCCTACGAGCAGTACTTC.